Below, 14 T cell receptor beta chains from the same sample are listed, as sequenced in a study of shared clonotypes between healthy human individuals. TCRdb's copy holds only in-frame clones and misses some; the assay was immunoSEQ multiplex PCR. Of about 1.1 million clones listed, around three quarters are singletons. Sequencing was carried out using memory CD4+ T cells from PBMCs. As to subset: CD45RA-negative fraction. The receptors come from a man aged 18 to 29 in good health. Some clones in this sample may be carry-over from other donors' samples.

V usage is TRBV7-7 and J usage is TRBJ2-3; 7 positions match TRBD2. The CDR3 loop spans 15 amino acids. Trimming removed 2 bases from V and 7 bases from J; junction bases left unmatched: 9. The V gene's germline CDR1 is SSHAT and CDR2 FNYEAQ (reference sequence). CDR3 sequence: CASSLIAGEANTQYF. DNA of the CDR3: TGTGCCAGCAGCTTAATCGCGGGAGAAGCCAATACGCAGTATTTT.

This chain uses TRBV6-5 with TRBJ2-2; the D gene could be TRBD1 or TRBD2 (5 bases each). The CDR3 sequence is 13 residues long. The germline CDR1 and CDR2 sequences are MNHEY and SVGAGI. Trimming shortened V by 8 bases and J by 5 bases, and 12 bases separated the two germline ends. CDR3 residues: CASEGWGTGELFF. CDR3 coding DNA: TGTGCCAGCGAAGGTTGGGGGACCGGGGAGCTGTTTTTT.

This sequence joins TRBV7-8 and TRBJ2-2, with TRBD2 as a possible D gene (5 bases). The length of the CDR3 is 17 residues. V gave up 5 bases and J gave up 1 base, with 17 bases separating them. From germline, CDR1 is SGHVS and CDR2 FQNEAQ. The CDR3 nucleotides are TGTGCCAGCAGCCCTCCATCGGCGGGTCAGAACACCGGGGAGCTGTTTTTT. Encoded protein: CASSPPSAGQNTGELFF.

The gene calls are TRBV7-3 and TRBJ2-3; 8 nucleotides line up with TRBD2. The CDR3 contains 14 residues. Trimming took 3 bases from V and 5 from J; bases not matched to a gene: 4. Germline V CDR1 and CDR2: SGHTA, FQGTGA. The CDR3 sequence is CASSFGGRIDTQYF. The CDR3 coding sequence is TGTGCCAGCAGCTTTGGCGGGAGGATAGATACGCAGTATTTT.

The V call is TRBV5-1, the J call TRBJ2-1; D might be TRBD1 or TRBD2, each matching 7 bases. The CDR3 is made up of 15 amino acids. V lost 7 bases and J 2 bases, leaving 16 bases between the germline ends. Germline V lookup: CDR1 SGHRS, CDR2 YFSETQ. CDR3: CASSLAQGAYNEQFF. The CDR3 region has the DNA TGCGCCAGCTCACTAGCGCAGGGGGCCTACAATGAGCAGTTCTTC.

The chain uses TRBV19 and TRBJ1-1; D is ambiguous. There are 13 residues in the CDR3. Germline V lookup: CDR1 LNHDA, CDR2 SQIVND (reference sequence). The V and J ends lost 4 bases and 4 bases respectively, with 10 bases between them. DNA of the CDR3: TGTGCCAGTAGTACCGGACTTCGCACTGAAGCTTTCTTT. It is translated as CASSTGLRTEAFF.

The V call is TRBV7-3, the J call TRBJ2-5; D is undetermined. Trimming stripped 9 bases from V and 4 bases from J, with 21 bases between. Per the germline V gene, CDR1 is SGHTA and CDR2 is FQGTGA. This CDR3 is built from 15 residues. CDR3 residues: CASSFDGFKGETQYF. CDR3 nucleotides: TGTGCCAGTTCCTTTGACGGGTTTAAGGGAGAGACCCAGTACTTC.

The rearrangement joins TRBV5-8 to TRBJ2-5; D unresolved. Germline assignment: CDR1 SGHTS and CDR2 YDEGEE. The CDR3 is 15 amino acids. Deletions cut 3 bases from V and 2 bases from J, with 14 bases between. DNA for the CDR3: TGTGCCAGCAGCTCTGGGTTGGATTCTCAAGAGACCCAGTACTTC. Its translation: CASSSGLDSQETQYF.

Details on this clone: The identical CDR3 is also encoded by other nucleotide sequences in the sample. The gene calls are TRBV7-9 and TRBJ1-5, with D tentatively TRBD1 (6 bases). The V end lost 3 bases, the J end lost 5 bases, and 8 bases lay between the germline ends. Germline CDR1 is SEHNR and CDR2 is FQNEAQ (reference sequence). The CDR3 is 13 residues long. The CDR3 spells CASSLSGDQPQHF. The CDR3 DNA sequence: TGTGCCAGCAGCTTGTCAGGGGATCAGCCCCAGCATTTT.

For the CDR3, the DNA is TGTGCCAGCAGCTCGGGACTAGCGGCTCAAGAGACCCAGTACTTC. Translating it yields CASSSGLAAQETQYF. The J gene is TRBJ2-5, the V gene TRBV5-4, with TRBD2 matching 11 bases. V lost 3 bases and J lost 2; bases outside the gene matches: 3. The CDR3 covers 15 residues. Germline CDR1 and CDR2: SGHNT and YYREEE (reference sequence).

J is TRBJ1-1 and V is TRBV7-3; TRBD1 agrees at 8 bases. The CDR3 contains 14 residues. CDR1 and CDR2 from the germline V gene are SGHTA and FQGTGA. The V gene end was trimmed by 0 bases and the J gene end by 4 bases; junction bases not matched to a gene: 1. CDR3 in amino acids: CASSLTTGATEAFF. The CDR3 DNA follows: TGTGCCAGCAGCTTAACGACAGGGGCCACTGAAGCTTTCTTT.

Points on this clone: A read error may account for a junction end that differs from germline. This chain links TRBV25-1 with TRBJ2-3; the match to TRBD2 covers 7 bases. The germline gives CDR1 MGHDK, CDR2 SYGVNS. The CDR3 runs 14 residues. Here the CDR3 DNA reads TGTGCCAGCAAGGGGAGGGTTAGCACAGATACACAGTATTTT. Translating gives CASKGRVSTDTQYF.

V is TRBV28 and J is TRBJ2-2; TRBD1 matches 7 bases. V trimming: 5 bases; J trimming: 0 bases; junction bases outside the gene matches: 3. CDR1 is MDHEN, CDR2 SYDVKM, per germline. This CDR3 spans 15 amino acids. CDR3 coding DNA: TGTGCCAGCAGTGACAGGGTTACGAACACCGGGGAGCTGTTTTTT. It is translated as CASSDRVTNTGELFF.

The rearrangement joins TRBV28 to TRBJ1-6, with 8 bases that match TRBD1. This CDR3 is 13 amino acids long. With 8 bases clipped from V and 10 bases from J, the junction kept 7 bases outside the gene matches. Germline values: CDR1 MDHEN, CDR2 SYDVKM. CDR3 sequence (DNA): TGTGCCAGCCGGCGGACAGGGAGGTCACCCCTCCACTTT. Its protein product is CASRRTGRSPLHF.